The present entry profiles one T cell receptor (beta chain) with its context. This sample is part of a study of blood T cell repertoires in COVID-19. Whole-study context: Italy, Spain and the United States were the sources of the convalescent and acute COVID-19 samples.

CDR3 size: 14 residues. Trimming shortened V by 0 bases and J by 4 bases, and 9 bases separated the two germline ends. Germline loops: CDR1 ENHRY, CDR2 SYGVKD. Repertoires were generated with immunoSEQ multiplex PCR, while TCRdb's copy carries only in-frame clones and drops some. Of 120,000 or so clones listed, around four fifths are singletons. Sequenced input: peripheral blood. The sequence was collected from a man aged 80 or over with active or convalescent COVID-19. The chain carries TRBV10-3 and TRBJ1-1; possible D gene TRBD1, 5 bases. DNA for the CDR3: TGTGCCATCAGTGAGTCAGGGCAGGGCACTGAAGCTTTCTTT. Residues: CAISESGQGTEAFF.